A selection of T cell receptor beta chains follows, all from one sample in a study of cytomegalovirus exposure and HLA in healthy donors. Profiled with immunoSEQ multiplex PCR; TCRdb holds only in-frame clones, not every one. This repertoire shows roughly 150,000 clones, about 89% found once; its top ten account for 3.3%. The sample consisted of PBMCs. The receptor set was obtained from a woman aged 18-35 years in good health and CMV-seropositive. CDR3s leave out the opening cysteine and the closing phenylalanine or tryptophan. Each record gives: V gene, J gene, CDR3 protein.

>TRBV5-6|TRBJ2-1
ASSSLIRLAGKYNEQF
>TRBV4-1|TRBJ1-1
ASSRYPGENTEAF
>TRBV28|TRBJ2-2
ASRIGVGGELF
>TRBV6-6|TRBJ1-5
ASSLGNRVGQPQH
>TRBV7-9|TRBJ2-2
ASSLAYGAGELF
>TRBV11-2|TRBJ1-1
ASSFGRGLEAF
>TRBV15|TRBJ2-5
ATSIPGGAETQY
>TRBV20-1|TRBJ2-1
SARRELEQF
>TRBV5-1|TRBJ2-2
ASSLGADSGGELF
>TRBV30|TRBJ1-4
AWTIGQTNEKLF
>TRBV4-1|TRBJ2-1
ASSLTGGPYNEQF
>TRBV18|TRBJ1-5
ASSPQQSYNQPQH
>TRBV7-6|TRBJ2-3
ASSLPPASATDTQY
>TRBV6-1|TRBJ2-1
ASRVSSNEQF
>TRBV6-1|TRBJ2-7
ATQGGAYEQY
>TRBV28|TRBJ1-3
ASSPTGTSGNTIY
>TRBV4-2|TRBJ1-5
ASSQERRVRGQPQH
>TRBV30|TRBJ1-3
AWSVLLGASGNTIY
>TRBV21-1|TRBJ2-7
ASSKGQDNEQY
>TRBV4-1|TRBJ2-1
ASSQLPGGETYNEQF
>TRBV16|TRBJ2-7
ASSQPGTGVYEQY
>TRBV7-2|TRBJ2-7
ASSLIGAYEQY
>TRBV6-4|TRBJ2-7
ASSVGTSGSSEQY
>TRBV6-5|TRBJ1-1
ASESRGLVTEAF
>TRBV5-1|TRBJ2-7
ASSSGQGTYEQY
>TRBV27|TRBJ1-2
ASSMRDRGLSGYT
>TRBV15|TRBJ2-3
ATSLELPRTSGSHTDTQY
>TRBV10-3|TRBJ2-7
AIRSTGGSYEQY
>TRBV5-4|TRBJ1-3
ASSSVNGNTIY
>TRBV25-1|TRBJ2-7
ASSENRRAGEQY
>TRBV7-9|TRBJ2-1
ASSLAFRGNNEQF
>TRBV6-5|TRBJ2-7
ASSYRGSYEQY
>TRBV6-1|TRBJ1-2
ASSELITENYGYT
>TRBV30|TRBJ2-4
AWRLSGQNIQY
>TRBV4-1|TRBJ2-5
ASSVSGSGETQY